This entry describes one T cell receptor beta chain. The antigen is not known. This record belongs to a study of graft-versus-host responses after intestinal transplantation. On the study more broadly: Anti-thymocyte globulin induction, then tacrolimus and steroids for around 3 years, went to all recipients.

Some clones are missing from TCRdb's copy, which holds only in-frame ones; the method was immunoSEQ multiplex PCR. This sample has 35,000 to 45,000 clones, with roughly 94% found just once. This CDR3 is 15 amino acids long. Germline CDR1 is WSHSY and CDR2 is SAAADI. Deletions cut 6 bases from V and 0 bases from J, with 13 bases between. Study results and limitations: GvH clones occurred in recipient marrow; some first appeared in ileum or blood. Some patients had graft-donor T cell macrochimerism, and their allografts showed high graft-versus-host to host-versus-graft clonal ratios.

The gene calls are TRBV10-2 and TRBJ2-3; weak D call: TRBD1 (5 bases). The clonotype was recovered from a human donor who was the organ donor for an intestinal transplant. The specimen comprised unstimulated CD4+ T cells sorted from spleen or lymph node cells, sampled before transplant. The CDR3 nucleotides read TGCGCCAGCAGCGACCTCAGGGTTAGCACAGATACGCAGTATTTT. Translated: CASSDLRVSTDTQYF.